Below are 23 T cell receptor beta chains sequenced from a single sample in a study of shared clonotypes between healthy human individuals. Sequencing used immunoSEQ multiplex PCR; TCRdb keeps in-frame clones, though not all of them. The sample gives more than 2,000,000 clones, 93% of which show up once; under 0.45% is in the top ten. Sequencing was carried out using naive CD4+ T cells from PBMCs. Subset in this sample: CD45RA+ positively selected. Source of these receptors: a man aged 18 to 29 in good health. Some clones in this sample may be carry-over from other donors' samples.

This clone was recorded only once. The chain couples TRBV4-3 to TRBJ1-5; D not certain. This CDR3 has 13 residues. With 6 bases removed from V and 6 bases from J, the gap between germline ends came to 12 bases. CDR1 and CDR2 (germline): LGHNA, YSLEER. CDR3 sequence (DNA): TGCGCCAGCAGTCCTTTTATCAGTCAGCCCCAGCATTTT. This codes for CASSPFISQPQHF.

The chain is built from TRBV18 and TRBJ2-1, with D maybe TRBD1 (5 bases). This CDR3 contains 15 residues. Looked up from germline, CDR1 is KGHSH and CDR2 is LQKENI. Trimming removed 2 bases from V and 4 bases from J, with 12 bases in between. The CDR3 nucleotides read TGTGCCAGCTCACCAGGGGTAGGGGTTTACAATGAGCAGTTCTTC. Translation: CASSPGVGVYNEQFF.

The chain's CDR3 is CASSLGNTGGFTEAFF. As DNA, the CDR3 is TGCGCCAGCAGCTTGGGTAATACAGGGGGCTTCACTGAAGCTTTCTTT. The chain joins TRBV5-1 to TRBJ1-1, with 9 nucleotides matching TRBD1. CDR1 and CDR2 from the germline V gene are SGHRS and YFSETQ. The CDR3 length is 16 residues. J lost 4 bases, V lost 0 bases, and 7 bases had no gene match.

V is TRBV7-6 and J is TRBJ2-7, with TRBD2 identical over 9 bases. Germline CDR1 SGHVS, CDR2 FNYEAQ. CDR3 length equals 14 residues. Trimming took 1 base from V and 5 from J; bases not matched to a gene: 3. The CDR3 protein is CASSLGSGSDEQYF. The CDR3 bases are TGTGCCAGCAGCTTAGGTAGCGGGAGCGACGAGCAGTACTTC.

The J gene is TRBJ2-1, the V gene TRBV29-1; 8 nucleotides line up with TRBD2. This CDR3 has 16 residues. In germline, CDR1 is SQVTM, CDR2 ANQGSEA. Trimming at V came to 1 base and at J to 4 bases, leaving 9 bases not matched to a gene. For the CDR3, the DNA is TGCAGCGTTGAAGGGTGGCTGGCGGGAGGTTACAATGAGCAGTTCTTC. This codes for CSVEGWLAGGYNEQFF.

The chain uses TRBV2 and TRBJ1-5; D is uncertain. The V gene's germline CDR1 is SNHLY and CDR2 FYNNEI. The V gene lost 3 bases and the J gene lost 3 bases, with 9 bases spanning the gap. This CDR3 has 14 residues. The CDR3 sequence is CASSESLNNQPQHF. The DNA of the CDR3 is TGTGCCAGCAGTGAGTCGTTGAACAATCAGCCCCAGCATTTT.

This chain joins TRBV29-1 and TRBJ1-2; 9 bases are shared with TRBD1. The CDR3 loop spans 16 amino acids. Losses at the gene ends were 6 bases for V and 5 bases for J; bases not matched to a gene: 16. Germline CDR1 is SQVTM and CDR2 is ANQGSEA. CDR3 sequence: CSVTAGDREFLYGYTF. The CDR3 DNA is TGCAGCGTCACGGCAGGGGACAGGGAATTTCTTTATGGCTACACCTTC.

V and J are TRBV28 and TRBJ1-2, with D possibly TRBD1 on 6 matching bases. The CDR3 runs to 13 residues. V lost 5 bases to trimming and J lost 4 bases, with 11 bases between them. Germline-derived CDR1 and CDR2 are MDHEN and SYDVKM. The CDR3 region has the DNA TGTGCCAGCAGTATCTCAGGGGCCTATGGCTACACCTTC. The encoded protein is CASSISGAYGYTF.

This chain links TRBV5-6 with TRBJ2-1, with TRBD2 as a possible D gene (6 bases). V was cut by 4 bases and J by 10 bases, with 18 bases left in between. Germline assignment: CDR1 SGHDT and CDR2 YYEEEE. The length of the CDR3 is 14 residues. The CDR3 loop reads CASSQVGIAEEQFF. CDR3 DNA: TGTGCCAGCAGCCAGGTGGGGATAGCGGAAGAGCAGTTCTTC.

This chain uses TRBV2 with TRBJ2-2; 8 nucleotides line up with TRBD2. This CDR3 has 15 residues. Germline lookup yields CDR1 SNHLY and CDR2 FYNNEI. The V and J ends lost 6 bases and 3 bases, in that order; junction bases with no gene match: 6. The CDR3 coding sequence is TGTGCCAGCAGGGGAAGCGGGAGAGACACCGGGGAGCTGTTTTTT. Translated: CASRGSGRDTGELFF.

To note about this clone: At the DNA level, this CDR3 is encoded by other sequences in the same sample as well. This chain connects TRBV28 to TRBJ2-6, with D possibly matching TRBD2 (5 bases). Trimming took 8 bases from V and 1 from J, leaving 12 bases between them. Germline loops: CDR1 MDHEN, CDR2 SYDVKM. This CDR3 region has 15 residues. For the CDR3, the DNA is TGTGCCAGCTCCTTGCCGGGGTCTGGGGCCAACGTCCTGACTTTC. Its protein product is CASSLPGSGANVLTF.

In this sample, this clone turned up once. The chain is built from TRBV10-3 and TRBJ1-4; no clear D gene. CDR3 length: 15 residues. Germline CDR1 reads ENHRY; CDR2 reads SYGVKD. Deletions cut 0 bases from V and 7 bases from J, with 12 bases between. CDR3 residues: CAISESKGIFEKLFF. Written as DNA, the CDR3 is TGTGCCATCAGTGAGTCAAAGGGCATCTTTGAAAAACTGTTTTTT.

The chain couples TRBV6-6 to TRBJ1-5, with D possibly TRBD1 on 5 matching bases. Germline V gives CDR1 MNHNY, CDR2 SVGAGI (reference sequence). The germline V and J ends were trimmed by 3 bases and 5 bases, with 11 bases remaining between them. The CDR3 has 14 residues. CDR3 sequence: CASSYGEGDQPQHF. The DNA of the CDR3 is TGTGCCAGCAGTTATGGGGAAGGGGATCAGCCCCAGCATTTT.

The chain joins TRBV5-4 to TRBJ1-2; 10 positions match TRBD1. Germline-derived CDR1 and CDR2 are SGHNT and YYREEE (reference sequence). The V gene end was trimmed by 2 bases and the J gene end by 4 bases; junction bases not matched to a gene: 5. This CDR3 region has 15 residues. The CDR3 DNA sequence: TGTGCCAGCAGCTTCTGGACAGGGGGGAGCTATGGCTACACCTTC. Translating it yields CASSFWTGGSYGYTF.

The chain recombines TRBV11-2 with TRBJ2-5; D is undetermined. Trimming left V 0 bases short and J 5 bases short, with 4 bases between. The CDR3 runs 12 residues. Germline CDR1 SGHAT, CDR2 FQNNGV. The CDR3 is CASSLDSETQYF. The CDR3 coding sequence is TGTGCCAGCAGCTTAGATTCGGAGACCCAGTACTTC.

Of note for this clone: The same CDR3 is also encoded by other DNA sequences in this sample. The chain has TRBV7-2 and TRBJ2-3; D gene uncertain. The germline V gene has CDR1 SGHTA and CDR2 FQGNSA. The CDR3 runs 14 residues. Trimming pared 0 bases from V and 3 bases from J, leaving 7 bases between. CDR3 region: CASSLASSTDTQYF. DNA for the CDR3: TGTGCCAGCAGCTTAGCTTCTAGTACAGATACGCAGTATTTT.

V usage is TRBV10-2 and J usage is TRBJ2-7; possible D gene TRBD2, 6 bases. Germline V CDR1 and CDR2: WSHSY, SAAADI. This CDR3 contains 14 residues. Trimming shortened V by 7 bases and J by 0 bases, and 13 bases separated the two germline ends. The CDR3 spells CASISGPSSYEQYF. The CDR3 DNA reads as TGCGCCAGCATCAGCGGGCCTTCCTCCTACGAGCAGTACTTC.

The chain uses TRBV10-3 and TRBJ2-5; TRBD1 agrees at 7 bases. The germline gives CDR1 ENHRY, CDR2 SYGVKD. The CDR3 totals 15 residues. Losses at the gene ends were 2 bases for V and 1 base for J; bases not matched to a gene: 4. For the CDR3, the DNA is TGTGCCATCAGTGAGAGGGACAGATCCCAAGAGACCCAGTACTTC. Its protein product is CAISERDRSQETQYF.

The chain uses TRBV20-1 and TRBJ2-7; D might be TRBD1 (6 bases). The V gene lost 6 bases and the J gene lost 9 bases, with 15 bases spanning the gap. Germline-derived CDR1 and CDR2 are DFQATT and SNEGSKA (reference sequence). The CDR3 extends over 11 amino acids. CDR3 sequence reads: CSAQGGSGQYF. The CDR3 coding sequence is TGCAGTGCCCAAGGGGGATCGGGGCAGTACTTC.

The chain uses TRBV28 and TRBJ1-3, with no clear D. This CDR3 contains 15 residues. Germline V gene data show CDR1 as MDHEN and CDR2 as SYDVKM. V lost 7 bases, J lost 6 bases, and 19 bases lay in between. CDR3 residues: CASTYGELAANTIYF. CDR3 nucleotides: TGTGCCAGCACATACGGAGAATTAGCGGCAAACACCATATATTTT.

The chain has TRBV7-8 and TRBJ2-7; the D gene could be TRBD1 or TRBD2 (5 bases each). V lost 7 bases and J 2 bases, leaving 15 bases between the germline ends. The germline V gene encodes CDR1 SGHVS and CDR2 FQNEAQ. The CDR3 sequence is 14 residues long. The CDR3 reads CASTSGTLTYEQYF. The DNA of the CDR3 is TGTGCCAGCACCTCAGGGACCCTAACCTACGAGCAGTACTTC.

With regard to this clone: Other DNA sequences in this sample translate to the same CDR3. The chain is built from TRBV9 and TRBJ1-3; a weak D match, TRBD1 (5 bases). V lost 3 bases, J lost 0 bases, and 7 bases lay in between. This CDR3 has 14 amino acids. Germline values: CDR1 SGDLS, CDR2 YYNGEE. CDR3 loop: CASSGGLSGNTIYF. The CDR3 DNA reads TGTGCCAGCAGCGGGGGACTCTCTGGAAACACCATATATTTT.

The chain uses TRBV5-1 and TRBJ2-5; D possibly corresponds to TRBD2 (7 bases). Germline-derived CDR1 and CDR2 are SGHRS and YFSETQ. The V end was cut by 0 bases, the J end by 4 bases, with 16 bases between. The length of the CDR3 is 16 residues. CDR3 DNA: TGCGCCAGCAGCTTGGACGGGGGGCTTAGGGGAGAGACCCAGTACTTC. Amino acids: CASSLDGGLRGETQYF.